This T cell receptor beta chain was recorded in a study of blood T cell repertoires in COVID-19. The V gene's germline CDR1 is SGHRS and CDR2 YFSETQ. This CDR3 comprises 20 residues. Unmatched junction bases numbered 15, after V lost 3 bases and J lost 0 bases. Data came from immunoSEQ multiplex PCR; TCRdb stores just in-frame clones and leaves some out. The data show 290,000 or so clones, 70% to 90% seen once. Source material: peripheral blood. The source of this sequence is a man aged 45-60 years with active or convalescent COVID-19. The chain uses TRBV5-1 and TRBJ2-3; TRBD2 matches at 11 bases. The CDR3 spells CASSSARTSGRVVSTDTQYF. The CDR3 nucleotides read TGCGCCAGCAGCTCCGCCCGAACTAGCGGGAGAGTGGTGAGCACAGATACGCAGTATTTT.